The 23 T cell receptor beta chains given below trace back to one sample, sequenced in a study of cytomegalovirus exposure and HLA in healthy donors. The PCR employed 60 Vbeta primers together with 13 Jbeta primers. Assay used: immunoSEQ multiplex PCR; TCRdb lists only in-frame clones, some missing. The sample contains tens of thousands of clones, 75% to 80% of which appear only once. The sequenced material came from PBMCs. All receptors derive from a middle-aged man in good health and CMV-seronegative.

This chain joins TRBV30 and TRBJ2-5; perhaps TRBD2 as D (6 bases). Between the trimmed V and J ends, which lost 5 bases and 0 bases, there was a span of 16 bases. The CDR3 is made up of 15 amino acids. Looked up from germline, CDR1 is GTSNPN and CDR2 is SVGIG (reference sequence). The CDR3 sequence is CAWGGGGNNQETQYF. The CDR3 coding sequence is TGTGCCTGGGGGGGAGGAGGAAATAACCAAGAGACCCAGTACTTC.

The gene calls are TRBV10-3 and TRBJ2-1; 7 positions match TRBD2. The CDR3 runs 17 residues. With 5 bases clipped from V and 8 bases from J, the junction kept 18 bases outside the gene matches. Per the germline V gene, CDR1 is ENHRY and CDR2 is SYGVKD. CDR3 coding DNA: TGTGCCATCAGTAACGTTGAGCGGGATTCATTTCTTTATGAGCAGTTCTTC. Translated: CAISNVERDSFLYEQFF.

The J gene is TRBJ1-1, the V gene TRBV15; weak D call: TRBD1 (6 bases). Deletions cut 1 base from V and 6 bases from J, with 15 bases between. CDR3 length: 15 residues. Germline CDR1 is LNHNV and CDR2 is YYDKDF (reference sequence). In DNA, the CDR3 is TGTGCCACCAGCAGAGTTGGCCAGGGGTTCTCTGAAGCTTTCTTT. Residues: CATSRVGQGFSEAFF.

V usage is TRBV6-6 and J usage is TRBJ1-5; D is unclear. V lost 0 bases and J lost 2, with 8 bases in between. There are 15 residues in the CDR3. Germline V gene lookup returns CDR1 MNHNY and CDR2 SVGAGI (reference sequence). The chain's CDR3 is CASSYSEGRNQPQHF. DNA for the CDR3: TGTGCCAGCAGTTACTCGGAGGGCCGCAATCAGCCCCAGCATTTT.

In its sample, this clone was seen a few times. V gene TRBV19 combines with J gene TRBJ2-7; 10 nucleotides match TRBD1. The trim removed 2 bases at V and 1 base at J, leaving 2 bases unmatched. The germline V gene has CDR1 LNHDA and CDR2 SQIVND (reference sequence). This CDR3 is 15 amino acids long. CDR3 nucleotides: TGTGCCAGTAGTATACGGGGACAGGGGTCCTACGAGCAGTACTTC. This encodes CASSIRGQGSYEQYF. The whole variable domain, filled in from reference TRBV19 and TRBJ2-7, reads DGGITQSPKYLFRKEGQNVTLSCEQNLNHDAMYWYRQDPGQGLRLIYYSQIVNDFQKGDIAEGYSVSREKKESFPLTVTSAQKNPTAFYLCASSIRGQGSYEQYFGPGTRLTVT.

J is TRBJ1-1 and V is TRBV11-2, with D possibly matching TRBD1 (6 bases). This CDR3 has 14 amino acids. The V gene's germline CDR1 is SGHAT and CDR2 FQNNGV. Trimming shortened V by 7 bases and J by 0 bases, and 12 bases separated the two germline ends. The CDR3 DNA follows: TGTGCCAGCACCCGACAGGCAGTGAACACTGAAGCTTTCTTT. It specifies CASTRQAVNTEAFF.

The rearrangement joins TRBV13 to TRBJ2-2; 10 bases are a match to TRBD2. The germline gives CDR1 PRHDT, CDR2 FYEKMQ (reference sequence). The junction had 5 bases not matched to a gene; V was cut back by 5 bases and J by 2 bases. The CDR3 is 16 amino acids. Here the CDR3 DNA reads TGTGCCAGCAGCCCGACTAGCGGGCCTAACACCGGGGAGCTGTTTTTT. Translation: CASSPTSGPNTGELFF. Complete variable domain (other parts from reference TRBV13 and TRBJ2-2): AAGVIQSPRHLIKEKRETATLKCYPIPRHDTVYWYQQGPGQDPQFLISFYEKMQSDKGSIPDRFSAQQFSDYHSELNMSSLELGDSALYFCASSPTSGPNTGELFFGEGSRLTVL.

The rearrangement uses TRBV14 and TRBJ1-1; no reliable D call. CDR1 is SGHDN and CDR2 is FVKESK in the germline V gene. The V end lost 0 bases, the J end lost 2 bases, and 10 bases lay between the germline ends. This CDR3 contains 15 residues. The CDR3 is CASSQDRRVNTEAFF. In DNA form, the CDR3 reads TGTGCCAGCAGCCAAGACCGGCGGGTAAACACTGAAGCTTTCTTT.

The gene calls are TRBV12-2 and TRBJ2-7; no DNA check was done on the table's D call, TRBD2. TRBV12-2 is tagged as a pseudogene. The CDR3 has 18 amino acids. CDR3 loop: CASRSGLAGFLRCNEQYF. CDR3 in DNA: TGTGCAAGTCGCTCGGGACTAGCGGGTTTTCTGCGCTGTAACGAGCAGTACTTC.

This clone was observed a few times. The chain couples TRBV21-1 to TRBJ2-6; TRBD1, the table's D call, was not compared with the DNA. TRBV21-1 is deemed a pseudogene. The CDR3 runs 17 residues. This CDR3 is CASSKVAGESGANVLTF. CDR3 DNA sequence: TGTGCCAGCAGCAAAGTTGCAGGTGAGTCTGGGGCCAACGTCCTGACTTTC.

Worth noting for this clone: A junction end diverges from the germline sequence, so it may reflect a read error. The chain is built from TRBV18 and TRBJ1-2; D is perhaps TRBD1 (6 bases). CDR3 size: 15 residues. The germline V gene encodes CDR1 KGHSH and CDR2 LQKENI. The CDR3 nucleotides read TGTGCCAGCTCAACACCAAGACAGGAAGGCTATGGCTACACCTTC. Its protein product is CASSTPRQEGYGYTF.

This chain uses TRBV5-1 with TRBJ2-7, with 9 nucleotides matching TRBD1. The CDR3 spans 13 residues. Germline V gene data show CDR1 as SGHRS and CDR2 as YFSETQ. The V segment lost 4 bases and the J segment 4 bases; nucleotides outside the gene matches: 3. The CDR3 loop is CASSGTGPYEQYF. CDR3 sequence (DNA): TGCGCCAGCAGCGGGACAGGGCCTTACGAGCAGTACTTC.

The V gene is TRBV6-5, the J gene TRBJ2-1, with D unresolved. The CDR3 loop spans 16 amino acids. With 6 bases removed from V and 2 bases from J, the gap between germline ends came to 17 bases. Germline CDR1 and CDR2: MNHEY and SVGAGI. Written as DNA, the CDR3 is TGTGCCAGCAGCTACACCACGGAGAGTACCTACAATGAGCAGTTCTTC. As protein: CASSYTTESTYNEQFF.

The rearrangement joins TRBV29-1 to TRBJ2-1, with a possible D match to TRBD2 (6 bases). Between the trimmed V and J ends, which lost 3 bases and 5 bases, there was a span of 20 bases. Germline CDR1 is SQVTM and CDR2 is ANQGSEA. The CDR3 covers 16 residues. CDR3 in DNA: TGCAGCGTTGAGCCGGGACTTCCCGTCTTTAACAATGAGCAGTTCTTC. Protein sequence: CSVEPGLPVFNNEQFF.

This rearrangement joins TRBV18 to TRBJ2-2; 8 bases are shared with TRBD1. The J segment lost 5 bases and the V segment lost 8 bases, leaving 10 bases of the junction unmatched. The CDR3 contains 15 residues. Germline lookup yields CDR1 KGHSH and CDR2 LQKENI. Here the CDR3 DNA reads TGTGCCAGCACAACGCTGGACAGGGTTACCGGGGAGCTGTTTTTT. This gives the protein CASTTLDRVTGELFF.

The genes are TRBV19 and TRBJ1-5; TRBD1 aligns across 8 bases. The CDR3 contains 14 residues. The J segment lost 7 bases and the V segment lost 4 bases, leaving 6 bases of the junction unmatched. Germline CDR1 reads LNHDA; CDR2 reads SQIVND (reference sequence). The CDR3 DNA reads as TGTGCCAGTAGTAGAACAGGGGGAGGACAGCCCCAGCATTTT. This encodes CASSRTGGGQPQHF.

The CDR3 bases are TGTGCCAGCAGTTTAACGGCGGGGGGGAACACTGAAGCTTTCTTT. Residues: CASSLTAGGNTEAFF. The rearrangement joins TRBV28 to TRBJ1-1; TRBD1 is a possible D gene (5 bases). V was shortened by 2 bases and J by 1 base, with 11 bases between the two germline ends. The CDR3 totals 15 residues. Germline loops: CDR1 MDHEN, CDR2 SYDVKM. Full variable domain (remainder filled in from reference TRBV28 and TRBJ1-1): DVKVTQSSRYLVKRTGEKVFLECVQDMDHENMFWYRQDPGLGLRLIYFSYDVKMKEKGDIPEGYSVSREKKERFSLILESASTNQTSMYLCASSLTAGGNTEAFFGQGTRLTVV.

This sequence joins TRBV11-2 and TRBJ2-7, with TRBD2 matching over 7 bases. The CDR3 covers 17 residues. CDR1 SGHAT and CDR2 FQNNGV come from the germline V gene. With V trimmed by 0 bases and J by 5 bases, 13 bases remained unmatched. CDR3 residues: CASSLDGAGRERNEQYF. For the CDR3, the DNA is TGTGCCAGCAGCTTAGATGGGGCGGGGCGGGAGAGAAACGAGCAGTACTTC.

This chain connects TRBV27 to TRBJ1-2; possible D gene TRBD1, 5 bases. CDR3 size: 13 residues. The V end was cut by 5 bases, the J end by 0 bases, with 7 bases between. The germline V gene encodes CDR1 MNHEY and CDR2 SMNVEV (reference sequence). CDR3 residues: CASSPTANYGYTF. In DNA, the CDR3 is TGTGCCAGCAGTCCGACAGCTAACTATGGCTACACCTTC.

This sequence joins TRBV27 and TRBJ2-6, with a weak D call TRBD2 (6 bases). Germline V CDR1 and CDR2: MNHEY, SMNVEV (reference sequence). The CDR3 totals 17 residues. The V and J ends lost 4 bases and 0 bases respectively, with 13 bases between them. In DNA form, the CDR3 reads TGTGCCAGCAGTTCAGGTAGCGGCATCTCTGGGGCCAACGTCCTGACTTTC. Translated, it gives CASSSGSGISGANVLTF.

The CDR3: CTSSQDSSGRVTDTQYF. In DNA, the CDR3 is TGCACCAGCAGCCAAGATTCGAGCGGGAGAGTGACAGATACGCAGTATTTT. The rearrangement links TRBV1 to TRBJ2-3; the DNA was not compared with TRBD2, the D call given in the table. TRBV1 is a known pseudogene. CDR3 size: 17 residues.

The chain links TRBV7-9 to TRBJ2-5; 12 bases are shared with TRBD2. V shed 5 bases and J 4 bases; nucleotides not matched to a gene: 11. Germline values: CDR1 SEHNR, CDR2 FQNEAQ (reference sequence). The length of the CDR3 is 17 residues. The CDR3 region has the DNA TGTGCCAGCAGCCTAACCGGGACTAGCGGGCGGGGAGAGACCCAGTACTTC. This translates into CASSLTGTSGRGETQYF.

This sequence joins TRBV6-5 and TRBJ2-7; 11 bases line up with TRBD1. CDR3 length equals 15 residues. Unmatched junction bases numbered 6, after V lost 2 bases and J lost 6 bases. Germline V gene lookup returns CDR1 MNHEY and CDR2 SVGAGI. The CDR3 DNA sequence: TGTGCCAGCAGTTACGGGACAGGGGGTTCGGGCGAGCAGTACTTC. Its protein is CASSYGTGGSGEQYF.